This TCR beta chain is from a study of beta chain features in type 1 diabetes. Per the germline V gene, CDR1 is LNHDA and CDR2 is SQIVND (reference sequence). Trimming removed 3 bases from V and 3 bases from J; junction bases left unmatched: 4. The CDR3 is 14 amino acids. Points from the study as a whole: Moderately but significantly shorter TCRB CDR3s were found in Type 1 diabetes patients in all four CD4+ subsets. Patients' naive, central memory and Treg TCRB repertoires seemed closer to one another than those of healthy donors.

By way of CD45RO/CCR7/CD25/CD127/CD95/CD27, the CD4+ regulatory, stem cell-like memory, central memory and naive cells were sorted. Populations obtained by sorting all exceeded 98% purity. With regard to this clone: Its antigen is still unknown.

TCRB transcripts that were expressed got sequenced, as all of the isolated RNA had been reverse transcribed. Here immunoSEQ multiplex PCR was the method, and the copy in TCRdb shows in-frame clones only, minus some. Found here are 200,000 to 300,000 clones, roughly a tenth of them singletons; the top ten hold more than 0.015%. Specimen: naive CD4+ T cells from blood. The chain employs TRBV19 and TRBJ2-7; 8 nucleotides agree with TRBD1. The TCR originated in a man aged 30 to 45 with type 1 diabetes. CDR3 DNA: TGTGCCAGTAGTATTGACAGGGGCTTCTACGAGCAGTACTTC. It encodes CASSIDRGFYEQYF.